These 3 T cell receptor beta chains share one sample of origin, sequenced in a study of blood T cell repertoires in COVID-19. Only in-frame clones appear in the TCRdb table, and some are missing; sequencing was by immunoSEQ multiplex PCR. The table lists approximately 91,000 clones, about 90% of them singletons. Sequencing was done on a sample of peripheral blood. These receptors were taken from a man aged 65 to 85 with acute or convalescent COVID-19.

This chain joins TRBV11-2 and TRBJ2-2; 10 positions agree with TRBD2. V was clipped by 7 bases and J by 8 bases; unmatched bases: 10. Germline CDR1 and CDR2: SGHAT and FQNNGV. This CDR3 contains 15 residues. The CDR3 protein is CASTPTSGFVGELFF. The CDR3 nucleotides are TGTGCCAGCACCCCGACTAGCGGGTTCGTGGGGGAGCTGTTTTTT.

The chain uses TRBV28 and TRBJ2-7; TRBD1 aligns across 11 bases. Trimming cost V 3 bases and J 4 bases; bases outside gene matches: 5. Germline lookup yields CDR1 MDHEN and CDR2 SYDVKM. CDR3 length: 15 amino acids. CDR3 bases: TGTGCCAGCAGTTTCGGGGGGACAGGGGGTTACGAGCAGTACGTC. This gives the protein CASSFGGTGGYEQYV.

The rearrangement uses TRBV6-6 and TRBJ2-2; D may be TRBD2 (5 bases). This CDR3 comprises 15 residues. Trimming removed 6 bases at V and 6 bases at J, with 17 bases between. CDR1 and CDR2 from the germline V gene are MNHNY and SVGAGI (reference sequence). The CDR3 here is CASSPVGVQPGELFF. CDR3 bases: TGTGCCAGCAGCCCAGTCGGGGTCCAGCCCGGGGAGCTGTTTTTT.